These 26 T cell receptor beta chains originate from one sample sequenced in a study of blood T cell repertoires in COVID-19. The assay was immunoSEQ multiplex PCR, and TCRdb's table has in-frame clones only and misses some. The sample has roughly 150,000 clones; 75% to 90% are singletons. The sequenced sample was peripheral blood. The source of these receptors is a woman between 35 and 50 years old with acute or convalescent COVID-19.

The chain recombines TRBV5-4 with TRBJ2-7, with D tentatively TRBD1 (5 bases). Germline V CDR1 and CDR2: SGHNT, YYREEE (reference sequence). V shed 0 bases and J shed 4 bases, with 8 bases lying between them. The CDR3 is 13 residues long. CDR3 nucleotide sequence: TGTGCCAGCAGCTTGGGGGGCCGATACGAGCAGTACTTC. This codes for CASSLGGRYEQYF.

The chain uses TRBV30 and TRBJ2-7, with a tentative D call TRBD1 (8 bases). CDR1 is GTSNPN, CDR2 SVGIG, per germline (reference sequence). The CDR3 loop spans 14 amino acids. V lost 2 bases and J 7 bases, leaving 18 bases between the germline ends. The CDR3 reads CAWSREAGGREQYF. The CDR3 DNA reads TGTGCCTGGAGTCGGGAGGCAGGGGGCCGGGAGCAGTACTTC.

The chain recombines TRBV5-6 with TRBJ2-3; 10 positions agree with TRBD2. Trimming at V came to 1 base and at J to 6 bases, leaving 8 bases not matched to a gene. The CDR3 consists of 16 residues. Germline CDR1 is SGHDT and CDR2 is YYEEEE. CDR3 amino acids: CASSLRSGGAGDTQYF. As DNA, the CDR3 is TGTGCCAGCAGCTTGAGAAGCGGGGGGGCCGGGGATACGCAGTATTTT.

The chain links TRBV3-1 (or the pseudogene TRBV3-2) to TRBJ2-1; 12 nucleotides match TRBD2. This CDR3 is built from 16 residues. Germline loops: CDR1 LGHDT, CDR2 YNNKEL (reference sequence). V shed 0 bases and J 10 bases; nucleotides not matched to a gene: 7. This CDR3 reads CASSQDPSGGVGEQFF. The CDR3 nucleotides read TGTGCCAGCAGCCAAGACCCTAGCGGGGGGGTAGGAGAGCAGTTCTTC.

The chain carries TRBV19 and TRBJ1-2; no definite D call. V lost 4 bases to trimming and J lost 2 bases, with 5 bases between them. Germline-derived CDR1 and CDR2 are LNHDA and SQIVND (reference sequence). The CDR3 spans 12 residues. In DNA form, the CDR3 reads TGTGCCAGTAGTAGGCAGAACTATGGCTACACCTTC. Its protein is CASSRQNYGYTF.

The chain carries TRBV11-3 and TRBJ2-6; 7 bases align to TRBD2. Per germline, CDR1 SGHNT and CDR2 YENEEA. The CDR3 consists of 15 residues. V was clipped by 6 bases and J by 4 bases; unmatched bases: 6. CDR3 sequence reads: CASREGLRGANVLTF. CDR3 sequence (DNA): TGTGCCAGCAGGGAGGGACTACGCGGGGCCAACGTCCTGACTTTC.

The chain employs TRBV27 and TRBJ2-7; D perhaps matches TRBD1 (6 bases). The CDR3 runs to 18 residues. Deletions cut 0 bases from V and 1 base from J, with 19 bases between. Germline assignment: CDR1 MNHEY and CDR2 SMNVEV (reference sequence). The CDR3 region has the DNA TGTGCCAGCAGTTTATCGAAACCGTTAACAGGGATGTCCTACGAGCAGTACTTC. Translating it yields CASSLSKPLTGMSYEQYF.

The genes are TRBV6-5 and TRBJ2-2; 13 nucleotides line up with TRBD2. V shed 10 bases and J 7 bases; nucleotides not matched to a gene: 6. Germline V gene lookup returns CDR1 MNHEY and CDR2 SVGAGI. This CDR3 has 14 residues. The CDR3 protein is CAIRTSGSVGELFF. The CDR3 DNA follows: TGTGCCATAAGGACTAGCGGGAGTGTCGGGGAGCTGTTTTTT.

V and J are TRBV19 and TRBJ1-2; D is unclear. The CDR3 length is 13 residues. In germline, CDR1 is LNHDA, CDR2 SQIVND (reference sequence). Trimming pared 2 bases from V and 1 base from J, leaving 5 bases between. The CDR3 region has the DNA TGTGCCAGTAGTATACAGGATAACTATGGCTACACCTTC. It encodes CASSIQDNYGYTF.

The genes are TRBV11-2 and TRBJ2-5; 7 bases agree with TRBD2. Trimming cost V 7 bases and J 5 bases; bases outside gene matches: 10. This CDR3 region has 14 residues. Per germline, CDR1 SGHAT and CDR2 FQNNGV. CDR3 bases: TGTGCCAGCACACTTTTCTTGGGAGGGGAGACCCAGTACTTC. Translated, it gives CASTLFLGGETQYF.

This chain connects TRBV19 to TRBJ1-1, with D possibly matching TRBD1 (6 bases). Trimming took 3 bases from V and 3 from J, leaving 11 bases between them. Germline CDR1 and CDR2: LNHDA and SQIVND (reference sequence). The CDR3 extends over 14 amino acids. CDR3 sequence reads: CASSMDSLDTEAFF. The DNA of the CDR3 is TGTGCCAGTAGTATGGACAGTTTAGACACTGAAGCTTTCTTT. The variable domain in full, completed from reference TRBV19 and TRBJ1-1, reads DGGITQSPKYLFRKEGQNVTLSCEQNLNHDAMYWYRQDPGQGLRLIYYSQIVNDFQKGDIAEGYSVSREKKESFPLTVTSAQKNPTAFYLCASSMDSLDTEAFFGQGTRLTVV.

This chain connects TRBV29-1 to TRBJ2-7; perhaps TRBD1 as D (6 bases). Germline V CDR1 and CDR2: SQVTM, ANQGSEA. The CDR3 is made up of 12 amino acids. V lost 7 bases and J lost 1, with 11 bases in between. The CDR3 DNA is TGCAGCGGCGGACAGTCTTCCTACGAGCAGTACTTC. It encodes CSGGQSSYEQYF.

The V call is TRBV2, the J call TRBJ2-7; D unclear. The V gene's germline CDR1 is SNHLY and CDR2 FYNNEI. This CDR3 comprises 11 residues. V was pared by 6 bases and J by 2 bases, with 5 bases between. The CDR3 DNA reads as TGTGCCAGCAGAAATACCTACGAGCAGTACTTC. Translated: CASRNTYEQYF.

The chain uses TRBV28 and TRBJ2-2; 7 positions agree with TRBD1. This CDR3 spans 14 amino acids. Trimming at V came to 6 bases and at J to 5 bases, leaving 6 bases not matched to a gene. Germline CDR1 and CDR2: MDHEN and SYDVKM. The CDR3 DNA reads TGTGCCAGCAGCCAAGGGGGCGGGACCGGGGAGCTGTTTTTT. This gives the protein CASSQGGGTGELFF.

The V and J genes are TRBV24-1 and TRBJ2-7; TRBD1 is a possible D gene (6 bases). Trimming pared 4 bases from V and 2 bases from J, leaving 23 bases between. This CDR3 is 18 amino acids long. Germline-derived CDR1 and CDR2 are KGHDR and SFDVKD. DNA for the CDR3: TGTGCCACCAGTGACCCGGAACCACAGGGCCCTTTTCCCTACGAGCAGTACTTC. Amino acids: CATSDPEPQGPFPYEQYF.

This clone appeared many times. This rearrangement joins TRBV10-2 to TRBJ2-3, with 7 positions matching TRBD1. V shed 6 bases and J 2 bases; nucleotides not matched to a gene: 11. There are 16 residues in the CDR3. From germline, CDR1 is WSHSY and CDR2 SAAADI. The CDR3 protein is CASRLTGTEVTDTQYF. The CDR3 DNA reads as TGCGCCAGCAGATTAACCGGGACAGAAGTCACAGATACGCAGTATTTT.

The rearrangement joins TRBV7-2 to TRBJ2-1, with 9 bases lining up with TRBD2. CDR1 and CDR2 (germline): SGHTA, FQGNSA. This CDR3 spans 18 amino acids. V was clipped by 2 bases and J by 0 bases; unmatched bases: 8. The CDR3 spells CASSLSAGGLSSYNEQFF. Here the CDR3 DNA reads TGTGCCAGCAGCTTATCGGCGGGGGGGTTGAGCTCCTACAATGAGCAGTTCTTC.

The chain is built from TRBV9 and TRBJ2-7; weak D call: TRBD2 (6 bases). The CDR3 totals 15 residues. Trimming removed 2 bases at V and 2 bases at J, with 14 bases between. Germline V gives CDR1 SGDLS, CDR2 YYNGEE. CDR3 sequence (DNA): TGTGCCAGCAGCGTCACCGGGACTGAAACCTACGAGCAGTACTTC. It is translated as CASSVTGTETYEQYF.

This clone appeared a single time. The CDR3 DNA reads as TGTGCCACCAGCAGATTACAGGGTAAAAACATTCAGTACTTC. Its protein is CATSRLQGKNIQYF. The chain couples TRBV15 to TRBJ2-4, with D possibly TRBD1 on 6 matching bases. Germline CDR1 reads LNHNV; CDR2 reads YYDKDF (reference sequence). CDR3 length equals 14 residues. Trimming removed 2 bases from V and 4 bases from J, with 9 bases in between.

The genes are TRBV10-2 and TRBJ1-5; D is uncertain. The CDR3 is made up of 18 amino acids. V lost 3 bases and J 0 bases, leaving 18 bases between the germline ends. CDR1 and CDR2 (germline): WSHSY, SAAADI. The CDR3 sequence is CASSEEFWQTYSNQPQHF. CDR3 DNA: TGCGCCAGCAGTGAAGAGTTTTGGCAGACATATAGCAATCAGCCCCAGCATTTT.

This chain uses TRBV9 with TRBJ2-7; 9 bases are a match to TRBD2. After removal of 4 bases from V and 5 bases from J, the junction contained 10 bases not matched to a gene. There are 15 residues in the CDR3. The germline gives CDR1 SGDLS, CDR2 YYNGEE. The CDR3: CASSPRLAETNEQYF. CDR3 nucleotides: TGTGCCAGCAGCCCGCGACTAGCGGAAACTAACGAGCAGTACTTC.

This clone was observed a few times. The chain employs TRBV6-1 and TRBJ2-7; 7 bases fit TRBD2. Germline V gene sequence: CDR1 MNHNS, CDR2 SASEGT. This CDR3 spans 15 amino acids. V dropped 1 base and J dropped 6; count of bases not matched to a gene: 9. The CDR3 loop reads CASSEEGGLPSEQYF. The CDR3, as DNA: TGTGCCAGCAGTGAAGAGGGAGGGCTCCCGTCCGAGCAGTACTTC.

This clone was found a few times. CDR3 nucleotide sequence: TGTGCCTGGAGTGTAGTCGGGCGGGATTACAATGAGCAGTTCTTC. This translates into CAWSVVGRDYNEQFF. The rearrangement joins TRBV30 to TRBJ2-1, with D possibly being TRBD2 (6 bases). Germline V lookup: CDR1 GTSNPN, CDR2 SVGIG (reference sequence). Trimming removed 0 bases from V and 4 bases from J, with 13 bases in between. The CDR3 runs to 15 residues.

The chain combines TRBV2 with TRBJ2-2; 7 bases match TRBD1. Germline lookup yields CDR1 SNHLY and CDR2 FYNNEI. Trimming cost V 7 bases and J 0 bases; bases outside gene matches: 8. This CDR3 is 16 amino acids long. In nucleotides, the CDR3 is TGTGCCAGCAATAAGGGGACAGCCGCGAACACCGGGGAGCTGTTTTTT. It translates to CASNKGTAANTGELFF.

This clone was detected a few times. J is TRBJ2-7 and V is TRBV7-9; TRBD1 matches at 7 bases. The ends lost 1 base at V and 6 bases at J; junction bases unmatched: 6. Germline V gives CDR1 SEHNR, CDR2 FQNEAQ (reference sequence). The CDR3 spans 14 residues. CDR3 protein: CASSLDPGQSEQYF. The CDR3 nucleotides are TGTGCCAGCAGCTTAGATCCGGGACAGAGCGAGCAGTACTTC. Looking up the rest from reference TRBV7-9 and TRBJ2-7 gives the full variable domain: DTGVSQNPRHKITKRGQNVTFRCDPISEHNRLYWYRQTLGQGPEFLTYFQNEAQLEKSRLLSDRFSAERPKGSFSTLEIQRTEQGDSAMYLCASSLDPGQSEQYFGPGTRLTVT.

V is TRBV6-5 and J is TRBJ1-1, with a weak D call TRBD1 (6 bases). In germline, CDR1 is MNHEY, CDR2 SVGAGI. Trimming removed 6 bases at V and 5 bases at J, with 16 bases between. The CDR3 sequence is 14 residues long. The CDR3 nucleotides are TGTGCCAGCAGAACCCCAGGGGATCGGACTGAAGCTTTCTTT. Translation: CASRTPGDRTEAFF.